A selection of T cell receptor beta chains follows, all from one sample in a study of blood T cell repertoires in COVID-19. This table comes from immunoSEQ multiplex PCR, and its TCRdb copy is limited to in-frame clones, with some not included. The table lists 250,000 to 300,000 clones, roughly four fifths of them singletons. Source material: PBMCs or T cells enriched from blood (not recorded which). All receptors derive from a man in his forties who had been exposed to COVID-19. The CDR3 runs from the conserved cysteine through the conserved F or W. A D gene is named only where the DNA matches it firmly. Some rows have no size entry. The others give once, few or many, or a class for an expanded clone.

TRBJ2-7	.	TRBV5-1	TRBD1	CASSPARTGPYEQYF	TGCGCCAGCAGCCCCGCCCGGACAGGGCCGTACGAGCAGTACTTC
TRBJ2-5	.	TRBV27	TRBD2	CASRLAGYQETQYF	TGTGCCAGTCGACTAGCGGGGTACCAAGAGACCCAGTACTTC
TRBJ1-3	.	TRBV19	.	CASSIHETRNTIYF	TGTGCCAGTAGTATACACGAAACTAGAAACACCATATATTTT
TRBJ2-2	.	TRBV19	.	CASSIGSTVNTGELFF	TGTGCCAGTAGTATCGGGAGTACAGTTAACACCGGGGAGCTGTTTTTT
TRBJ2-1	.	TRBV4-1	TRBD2	CASSQGGTSGSLYNEQFF	TGCGCCAGCAGCCAGGGGGGGACTAGCGGGAGTTTATACAATGAGCAGTTCTTC
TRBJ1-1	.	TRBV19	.	CASGKSWFSEAFF	TGTGCCAGTGGCAAGTCTTGGTTTTCTGAAGCTTTCTTT
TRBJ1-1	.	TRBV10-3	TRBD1	CATGPGTGSGAFF	TGTGCCACCGGTCCCGGGACAGGTTCGGGAGCTTTCTTT
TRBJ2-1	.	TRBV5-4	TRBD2	CASSSSGRANEQFF	TGTGCCAGCAGCTCTAGCGGGAGGGCGAATGAGCAGTTCTTC
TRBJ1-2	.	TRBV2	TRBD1	CASSEWTGRNYGYTF	TGTGCCAGCAGTGAGTGGACAGGACGAAACTATGGCTACACCTTC
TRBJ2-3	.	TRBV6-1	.	CASSEDRRYEDTQYF	TGTGCCAGCAGTGAAGACAGGCGGTATGAAGATACGCAGTATTTT
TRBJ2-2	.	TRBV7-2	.	CASNSLWGSGLTGELFF	TGTGCCAGCAACTCACTATGGGGTAGCGGACTGACCGGGGAGCTGTTTTTT
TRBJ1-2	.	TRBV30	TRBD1	CAWSVTTGGPSRDTF	TGTGCCTGGAGTGTAACGACAGGGGGCCCATCCCGCGACACCTTC
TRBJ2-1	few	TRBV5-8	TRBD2	CASSRGTSGRVDEQFF	TGTGCCAGCAGCCGCGGGACTAGCGGGAGGGTGGATGAGCAGTTCTTC
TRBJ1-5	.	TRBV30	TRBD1	CACVVSGGMVSNQPQHF	TGTGCCTGTGTTGTGTCAGGGGGAATGGTAAGCAATCAGCCCCAGCATTTT
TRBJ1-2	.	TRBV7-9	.	CASSLQIYYGYTF	TGTGCCAGCAGCTTACAGATATACTATGGCTACACCTTC
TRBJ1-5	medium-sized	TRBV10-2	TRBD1	CASSSTGGGQPQHF	TGCGCCAGCAGCTCGACAGGGGGCGGTCAGCCCCAGCATTTT
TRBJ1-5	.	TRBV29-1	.	CSVSGGNQPQHF	TGCAGCGTGTCGGGGGGCAATCAGCCCCAGCATTTT
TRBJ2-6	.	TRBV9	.	CASSTGANVLTF	TGTGCCAGCAGTACAGGGGCCAACGTCCTGACTTTC
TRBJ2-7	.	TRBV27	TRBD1	CASSLSGGQIVSYEQYF	TGTGCCAGCAGTTTATCTGGGGGACAGATCGTCTCCTACGAGCAGTACTTC
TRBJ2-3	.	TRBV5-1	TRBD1	CASSLEGQGPDTQYF	TGCGCCAGCAGCTTGGAGGGACAGGGCCCAGATACGCAGTATTTT
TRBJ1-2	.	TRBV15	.	CATSSTLIDFYGYTF	TGTGCCACCAGCAGCACCCTTATTGACTTTTATGGCTACACCTTC
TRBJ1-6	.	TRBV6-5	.	CASRVAGGGSPLHF	TGTGCCAGCAGAGTGGCCGGGGGAGGGTCACCCCTCCACTTT
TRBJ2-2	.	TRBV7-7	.	CASSQDSANTGELFF	TGTGCTAGCAGCCAGGACAGCGCGAACACCGGGGAGCTGTTTTTT
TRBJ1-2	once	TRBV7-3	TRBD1	CASSQHRGARYTF	TGTGCCAGCAGCCAACACAGGGGCGCCCGCTACACCTTC
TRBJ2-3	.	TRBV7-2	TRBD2	CASSLTSGSGTDTQYF	TGTGCCAGCAGCTTAACCAGCGGGAGCGGAACAGATACGCAGTATTTT
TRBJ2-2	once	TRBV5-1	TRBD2	CASKSGTQSTGELFF	TGCGCCAGCAAGAGCGGGACGCAGAGCACCGGGGAGCTGTTTTTT
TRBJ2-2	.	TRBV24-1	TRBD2	CATSEASGGRPGELFF	TGTGCCACCAGTGAGGCCAGCGGGGGACGACCCGGGGAGCTGTTTTTT
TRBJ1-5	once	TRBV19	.	CASSINGNQPQHF	TGTGCCAGTAGTATTAATGGCAATCAGCCCCAGCATTTT
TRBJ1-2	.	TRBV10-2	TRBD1	CASRGGQRIGYTF	TGCGCCAGCAGGGGGGGACAGAGGATTGGCTACACCTTC
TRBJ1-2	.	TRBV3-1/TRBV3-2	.	CASSPPGGYGYTF	TGTGCCAGCAGCCCACCGGGGGGCTATGGCTACACCTTC
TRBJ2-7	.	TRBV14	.	CASSSGHPAYEQYF	TGTGCCAGCAGTTCGGGACATCCAGCCTACGAGCAGTACTTC
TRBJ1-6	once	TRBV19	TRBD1	CASSRDRGLRLHYF	TGTGCCAGTAGTAGAGACAGGGGGCTTCGACTCCATTACTTT